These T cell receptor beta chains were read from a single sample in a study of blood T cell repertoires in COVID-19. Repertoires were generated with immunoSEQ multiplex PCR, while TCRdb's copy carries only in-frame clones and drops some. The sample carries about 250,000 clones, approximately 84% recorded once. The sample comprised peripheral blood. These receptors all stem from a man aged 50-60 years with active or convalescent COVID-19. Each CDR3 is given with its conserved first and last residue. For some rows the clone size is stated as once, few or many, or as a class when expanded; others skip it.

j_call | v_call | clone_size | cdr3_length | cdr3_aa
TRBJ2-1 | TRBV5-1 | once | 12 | CASSGGLYEQFF
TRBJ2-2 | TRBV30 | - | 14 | CAWCGTGATGELFF
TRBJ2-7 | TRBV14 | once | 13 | CASSQAGGVRQYF
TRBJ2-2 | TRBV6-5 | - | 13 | CATRGLPTGELFF
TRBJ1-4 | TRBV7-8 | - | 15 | CASSLTRDLNEKLFF
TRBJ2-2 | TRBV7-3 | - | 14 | CASSSRGGSGELFF
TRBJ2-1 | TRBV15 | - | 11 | CATSRGVGQFF
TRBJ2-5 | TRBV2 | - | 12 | CASIGPGETQYF
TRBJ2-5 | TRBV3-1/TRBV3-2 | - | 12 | CASSQGDRGQYF
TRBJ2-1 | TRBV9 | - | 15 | CASSVDVGGDNEQFF